A selection of T cell receptor beta chains follows, all from one sample in a study of cytotoxic CD8 clonotypes in ibrutinib-treated CLL. The repertoire was sequenced with immunoSEQ multiplex PCR; TCRdb's copy has only in-frame clones and lacks some. The sample has under 200,000 clones, over 65% seen once. The input for sequencing was PBMCs, taken after 12 months of ibrutinib treatment. The receptors derive from a human donor with chronic lymphocytic leukemia. Each CDR3 is given without its conserved first and last residue.

V gene: TRBV6-1
CDR3 protein: ASSEADRAHYNEQY

V gene: TRBV5-4
CDR3 protein: ASSLDDTRGGHPLH

V gene: TRBV5-6
CDR3 protein: ASSGARQLTGTQY

V gene: TRBV4-3
CDR3 protein: ASSQDLFLAGGPDEQF

V gene: TRBV15
CDR3 protein: ATSREAGGGTQY

V gene: TRBV5-1
CDR3 protein: ASSGITGTVAGANVLT

V gene: TRBV6-5
CDR3 protein: ASSYDLGTVYEQY

V gene: TRBV7-3
CDR3 protein: ASTAWPGEVQGQF

V gene: TRBV7-2
CDR3 protein: ASSLGVGESGTDTQY

V gene: TRBV2
CDR3 protein: ASSGDRANYGYT

V gene: TRBV27
CDR3 protein: ASSLTWGAGANVLT

V gene: TRBV19
CDR3 protein: ASSIDGAADYGYT

V gene: TRBV19
CDR3 protein: ASSIGDKGANYGYT

V gene: TRBV27
CDR3 protein: ASSLIRTGAGNQPQH

V gene: TRBV6-5
CDR3 protein: ASSAPDSTGQF

V gene: TRBV9
CDR3 protein: ASSAQGDRDTQY

V gene: TRBV7-9
CDR3 protein: ASSGSNTEAF

V gene: TRBV4-1
CDR3 protein: ASSQDTGTSISQY

V gene: TRBV5-1
CDR3 protein: ASAPSAGANKYEQY

V gene: TRBV4-3
CDR3 protein: ASSQWTVSYEQY

V gene: TRBV4-3
CDR3 protein: ASSQGQGSNQPQH

V gene: TRBV10-1
CDR3 protein: ASSESKRESSYEQY

V gene: TRBV6-5
CDR3 protein: ASSYNTGVGTGELF

V gene: TRBV5-1
CDR3 protein: ASSLGQQQF